This TCR beta chain was profiled in a study of CD8 T cells in ankylosing spondylitis. Study results and caveats: What seemed typical of ankylosing spondylitis blood was a TCR beta motif built from roughly 8 highly homologous variants.

Each CDR3 protein gets one entry after TCRdb re-called the 5' RACE reads with MiXCR. The repertoire includes 500,000 to 650,000 distinct CDR3 sequences, over 4% of them detected once, and roughly 3.2% sits in the top ten. For this clonotype: Its antigen is undetermined.

This clonotype was sampled from a male donor with ankylosing spondylitis. The sequencing sample was made of blood, either unsorted or a sorted T cell fraction (not recorded which).

This chain's CDR3 is CASSEESRTEAFF. As DNA, the CDR3 is TGTGCCAGCAGCGAGGAAAGTAGGACTGAAGCTTTCTTT. The chain links TRBV7-9 to TRBJ1-1; D ambiguous. CDR3 length equals 13 residues. Germline CDR1 reads SEHNR; CDR2 reads FQNEAQ (reference sequence). Trimming pared 5 bases from V and 5 bases from J, leaving 12 bases between.